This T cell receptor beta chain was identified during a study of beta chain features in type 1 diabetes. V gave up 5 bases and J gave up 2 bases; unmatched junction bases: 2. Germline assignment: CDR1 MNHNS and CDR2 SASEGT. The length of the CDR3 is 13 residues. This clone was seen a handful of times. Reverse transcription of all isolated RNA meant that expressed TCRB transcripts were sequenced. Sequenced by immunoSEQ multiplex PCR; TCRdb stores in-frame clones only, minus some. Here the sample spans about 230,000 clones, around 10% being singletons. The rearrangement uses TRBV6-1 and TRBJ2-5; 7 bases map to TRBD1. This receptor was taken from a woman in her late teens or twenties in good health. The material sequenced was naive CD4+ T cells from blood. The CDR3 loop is CASSSGQQETQYF. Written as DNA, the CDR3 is TGTGCCAGCAGTTCGGGACAGCAAGAGACCCAGTACTTC.